This is a list of T cell receptor beta chains from one sample in a study of T cells in Graves' hyperthyroidism and ophthalmopathy. TCRdb redid the calling of the multiplex PCR reads with MiXCR, one entry per CDR3 protein. The table lists 350,000 or so distinct CDR3 sequences, 15% to 20% of them singletons. Sequencing was carried out using blood. Every receptor here comes from a woman between 40 and 50 years old with Graves' ophthalmopathy. Each CDR3 is given without its conserved first and last residue.

v_gene	j_gene	CDR3aa
TRBV15	TRBJ2-7	AASREVHAYEQY
TRBV20-1	TRBJ2-5	SARSTSGGQETQY
TRBV30	TRBJ2-2	AWSVLLNTGELF
TRBV2	TRBJ2-6	ASSTPKDRAGANVLT
TRBV3-1	TRBJ2-2	ASSHRFQTSGHPERVGELF
TRBV6-1	TRBJ2-7	ASSRPRSYEQY
TRBV6-5	TRBJ2-5	ASSTSRGQETQY
TRBV6-4	TRBJ2-2	ASSGIDRNTGELF
TRBV28	TRBJ2-5	ASSERELTNIQETQY
TRBV14	TRBJ2-7	ASSQVHSIRQNGLLSYEQY
TRBV5-1	TRBJ2-7	ASSLAGQGGEQY